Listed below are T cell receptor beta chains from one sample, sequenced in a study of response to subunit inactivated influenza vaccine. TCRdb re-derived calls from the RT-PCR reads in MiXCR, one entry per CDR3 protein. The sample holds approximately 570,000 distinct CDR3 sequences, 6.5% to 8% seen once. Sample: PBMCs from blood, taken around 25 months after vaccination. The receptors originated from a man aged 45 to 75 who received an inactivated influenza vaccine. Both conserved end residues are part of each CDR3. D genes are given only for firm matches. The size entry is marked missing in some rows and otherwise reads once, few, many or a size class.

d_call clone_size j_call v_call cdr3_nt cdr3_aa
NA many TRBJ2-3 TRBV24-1 TGTGCCACCAGTGATTTCCAGGGTGGCGATACGCAGTATTTT CATSDFQGGDTQYF
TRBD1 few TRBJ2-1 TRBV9 TGTGCCAGCAGTTCGCGACAGGGGCAGGATGAGCAGTTCTTC CASSSRQGQDEQFF
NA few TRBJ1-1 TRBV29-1 TGCAGCGGAACCCCGAACTTGAACACTGAAGCTTTCTTT CSGTPNLNTEAFF
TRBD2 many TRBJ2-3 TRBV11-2 TGTGCCAGCAGCACGGGGGGGTGGGATACGCAGTATTTT CASSTGGWDTQYF
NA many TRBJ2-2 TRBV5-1 TGCGCCAGCACCGCGGACCCGAACACCGGGGAGCTGTTTTTT CASTADPNTGELFF
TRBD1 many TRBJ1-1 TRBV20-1 TGCAGTGCCCCTGGACAGGGGGCCACTGAAGCTTTCTTT CSAPGQGATEAFF
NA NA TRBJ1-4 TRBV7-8 TGTGCCAGCCAGAGGGGGAGGGACGAAAAACTGTTTTTT CASQRGRDEKLFF
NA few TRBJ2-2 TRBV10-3 TGTGCCATCAGTGAGTCGGACAGCCCACCGCCCGGGGAGCTGTTTTTT CAISESDSPPPGELFF
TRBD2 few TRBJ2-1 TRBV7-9 TGTGCCAGCAGCGCCCCAGCGGGGGGACTGGTTAATGAGCAGTTCTTC CASSAPAGGLVNEQFF
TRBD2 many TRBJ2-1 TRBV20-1 TGCAGTGCTAGAGGGCTGCGGGAGCCCGGGGATGAGCAGTTCTTC CSARGLREPGDEQFF
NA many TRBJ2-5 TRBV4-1 TGCGCCAGCAGCTCCGGAAGCCAGGAGACCCAGTACTTC CASSSGSQETQYF
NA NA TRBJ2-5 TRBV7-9 TGTGCCAGCAGCACGCCGACAGCAGATCTACAAGAGACCCAGTACTTC CASSTPTADLQETQYF
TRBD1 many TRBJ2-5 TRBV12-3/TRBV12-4 TGTGCCAGCAGTTTGTCCGGGACAGGGGGCAGGGAGACCCAGTACTTC CASSLSGTGGRETQYF
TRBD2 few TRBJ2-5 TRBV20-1 TGCAGTGCTCTCCGCCAGGGACTAGGCCAAGAGACCCAGTACTTC CSALRQGLGQETQYF
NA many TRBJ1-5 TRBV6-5 TGTGCCAGCAGTTACTCCGCGGATCAGCCCCAGCATTTT CASSYSADQPQHF
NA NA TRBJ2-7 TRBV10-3 TGTGCCATCGGGGATTTAAAATTTGACGAGCAGTACTTC CAIGDLKFDEQYF
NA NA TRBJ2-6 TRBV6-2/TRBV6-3 TGTGCCAGCAGTTACTCGCGGGCAGTCTCTGGGGCCAACGTCCTGACTTTC CASSYSRAVSGANVLTF
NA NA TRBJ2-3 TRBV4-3 TGCGCCAGCAGCCAAGGGACGCCGGCGGGAAAATCAGATACGCAGTATTTT CASSQGTPAGKSDTQYF
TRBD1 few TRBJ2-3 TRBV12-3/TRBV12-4 TGTGCCAGCAGTAACCGGGGACAGGTATTAGAGGATACGCAGTATTTT CASSNRGQVLEDTQYF
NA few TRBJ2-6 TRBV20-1 TGCAGTGCTATGGGCAGGGGCTTCTCTGGGGCCAACGTCCTGACTTTC CSAMGRGFSGANVLTF
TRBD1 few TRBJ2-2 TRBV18 TGTGCCAGCTCACCCGGACAGGGATGGACCGGGGAGCTGTTTTTT CASSPGQGWTGELFF
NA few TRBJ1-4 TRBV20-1 TGCAGTGCTAGAGATCTAGGGGAACTAGGGAAACTGTTTTTT CSARDLGELGKLFF
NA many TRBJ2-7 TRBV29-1 TGCAGCGTTCGGGGCACCCCCTCCTACGAGCAGTACTTC CSVRGTPSYEQYF
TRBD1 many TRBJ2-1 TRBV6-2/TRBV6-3 TGTGCCAGCAGTCGGAGACAGGGCAATGAGCAGTTCTTC CASSRRQGNEQFF
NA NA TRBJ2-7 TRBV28 TGTGCCAGCAGAAAATTGACAGGCCATATTGCGTTCGAGCAGTACTTC CASRKLTGHIAFEQYF
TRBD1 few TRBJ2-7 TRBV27 TGTGCCAGCAGTTTGGGAGGAAGGACAGGGGTTGGCGAGCAGTACTTC CASSLGGRTGVGEQYF
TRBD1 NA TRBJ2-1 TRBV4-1 TGCGCCAGCAGCCAAGGTCCCGGGACAGTAACCTACAATGAGCAGTTCTTC CASSQGPGTVTYNEQFF
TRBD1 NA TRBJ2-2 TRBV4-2 TGTGCCAGCAGCCGTAGGGACAGGGGCACCGGGGAGCTGTTTTTT CASSRRDRGTGELFF
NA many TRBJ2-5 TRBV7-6 TGTGCCAGCAGTCCGGGCCCCAGAGGAGAGACCCAGTACTTC CASSPGPRGETQYF
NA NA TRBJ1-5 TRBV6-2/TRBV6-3 TGTGCCAGCAGTTCCGCAGGCACATTCTCGCAGCCCCAGCATTTT CASSSAGTFSQPQHF
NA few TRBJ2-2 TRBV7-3 TGTGCCAGCAGCCCCGCCGCTTCGGCTAGCGTGGGGTGGGAGCTGTTTTTT CASSPAASASVGWELFF
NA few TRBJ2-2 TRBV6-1 TGTGCCAGCATTGCAGGGGGGGTGAACACCGGGGAGCTGTTTTTT CASIAGGVNTGELFF
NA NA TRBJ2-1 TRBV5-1 TGCGCCAGCAGCTCCGAGACAAGTTACAATGAGCAGTTCTTC CASSSETSYNEQFF
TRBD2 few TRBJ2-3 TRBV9 TGTGCCAGCAGCGCACTAGCGGGAGATTCCACAGATACGCAGTATTTT CASSALAGDSTDTQYF
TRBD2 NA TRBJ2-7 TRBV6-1 TGTGCCAGCACGCTTCTTTTTGGAGGGAGGGGCTCCTACGAGCAGTACTTC CASTLLFGGRGSYEQYF
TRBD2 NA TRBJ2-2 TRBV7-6 TGTGCCAGCAGCTTAGCGAGCGGGAGGGCGAACACCGGGGAGCTGTTTTTT CASSLASGRANTGELFF
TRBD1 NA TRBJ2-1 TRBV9 TGTGCCAGCAGCCTGGAGGCAGGGGGCAGGGGCCCAAGCAATGAGCAGTTCTTC CASSLEAGGRGPSNEQFF
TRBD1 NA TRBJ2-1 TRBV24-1 TGTGCCACCGGACAGGGTTACAATGAGCAGTTCTTC CATGQGYNEQFF
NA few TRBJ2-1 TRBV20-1 TGCAGTGCTAGAGACCTGGCGGCGGAGCAGTTCTTC CSARDLAAEQFF
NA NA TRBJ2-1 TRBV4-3 TGCGCCAGCAGCCTGCAGGGACATGGGGCTATCAATGAGCAGTTCTTC CASSLQGHGAINEQFF
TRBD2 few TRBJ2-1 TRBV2 TGTGCCAGCAGCCGGAGTAGCGGGGGGCGTGGGTACAATGAGCAGTTCTTC CASSRSSGGRGYNEQFF
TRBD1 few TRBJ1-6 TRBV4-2 TGTGCCAGCAGCCAAGAGGGGTCGGGACAGAGCTCCTATAATTCACCCCTCCACTTT CASSQEGSGQSSYNSPLHF
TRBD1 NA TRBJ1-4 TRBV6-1 TGTGCCAGCAGTGGACTTCAGGGGGCGCAGGAAAAACTGTTTTTT CASSGLQGAQEKLFF
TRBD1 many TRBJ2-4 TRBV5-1 TGCGCCAGCAGCCTGGGACAGGGGGTAAACATTCAGTACTTC CASSLGQGVNIQYF
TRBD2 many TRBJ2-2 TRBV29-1 TGCAGCGGAAGTACGACTAGCGGGAGGGCCGGCGGGGAGCTGTTTTTT CSGSTTSGRAGGELFF
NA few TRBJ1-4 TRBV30 TGTGCCTGGAGTGGAGGTCACCAGGGTTGGGAAAAACTGTTTTTT CAWSGGHQGWEKLFF
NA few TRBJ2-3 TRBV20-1 TGCAGTGCTAGAGTGGGACGACTAGTAGATCCGCAGTATTTT CSARVGRLVDPQYF
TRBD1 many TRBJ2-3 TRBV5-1 TGCGCCAGCAGCTCCTGGACAGGGAGCACAGATACGCAGTATTTT CASSSWTGSTDTQYF
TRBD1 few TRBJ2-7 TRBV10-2 TGCGCCAGCAGTGAGTCTTGGGGACAGAGCTACGAGCAGTACTTC CASSESWGQSYEQYF
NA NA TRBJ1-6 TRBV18 TGTGCCAGCTCACCAGTAAACTCCTATAATTCACCCCTCCACTTT CASSPVNSYNSPLHF
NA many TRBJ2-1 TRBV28 TGTGCCAGCAGTTTGACGATCAATGAGCAGTTCTTC CASSLTINEQFF
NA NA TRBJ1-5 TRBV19 TGTGCCAGTCTAGGACAGAGTAGCAATCAGCCCCAGCATTTT CASLGQSSNQPQHF
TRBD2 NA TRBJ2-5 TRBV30 TGTGCTGCACTAGCGAAAGAGACCCAGTACTTC CAALAKETQYF